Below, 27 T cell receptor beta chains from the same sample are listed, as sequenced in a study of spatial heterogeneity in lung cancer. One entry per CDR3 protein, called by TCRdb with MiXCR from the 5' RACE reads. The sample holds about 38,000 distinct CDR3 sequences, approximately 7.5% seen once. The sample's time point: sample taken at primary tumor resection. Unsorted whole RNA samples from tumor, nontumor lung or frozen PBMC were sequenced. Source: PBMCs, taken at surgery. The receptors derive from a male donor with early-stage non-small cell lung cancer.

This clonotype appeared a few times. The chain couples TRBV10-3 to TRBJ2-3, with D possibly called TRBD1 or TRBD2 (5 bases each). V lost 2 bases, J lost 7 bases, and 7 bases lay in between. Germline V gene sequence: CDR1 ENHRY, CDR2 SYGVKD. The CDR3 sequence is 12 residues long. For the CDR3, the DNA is TGTGCCATCAGTGAGGGGGGAAATACGCAGTATTTT. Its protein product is CAISEGGNTQYF.

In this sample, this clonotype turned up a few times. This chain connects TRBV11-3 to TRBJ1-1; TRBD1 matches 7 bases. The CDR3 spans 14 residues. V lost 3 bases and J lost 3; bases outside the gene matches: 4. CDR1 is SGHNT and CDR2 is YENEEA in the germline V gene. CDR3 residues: CASSLTGWDTEAFF. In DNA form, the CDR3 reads TGTGCCAGCAGCTTGACAGGGTGGGACACTGAAGCTTTCTTT.

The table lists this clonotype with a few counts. The CDR3 here is CASRKPERETQYF. CDR3 nucleotides: TGCGCCAGCAGAAAGCCAGAACGGGAGACCCAGTACTTC. The J gene is TRBJ2-5, the V gene TRBV5-1; D uncertain. The CDR3 is made up of 13 amino acids. Germline CDR1 is SGHRS and CDR2 is YFSETQ. V lost 5 bases and J 5 bases, leaving 13 bases between the germline ends.

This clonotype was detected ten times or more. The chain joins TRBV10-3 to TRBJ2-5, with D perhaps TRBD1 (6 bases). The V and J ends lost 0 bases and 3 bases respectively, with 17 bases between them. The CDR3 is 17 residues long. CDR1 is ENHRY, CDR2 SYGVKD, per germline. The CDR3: CAISESNWGTRKETQYF. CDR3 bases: TGTGCCATCAGTGAGTCAAATTGGGGGACAAGGAAAGAGACCCAGTACTTC.

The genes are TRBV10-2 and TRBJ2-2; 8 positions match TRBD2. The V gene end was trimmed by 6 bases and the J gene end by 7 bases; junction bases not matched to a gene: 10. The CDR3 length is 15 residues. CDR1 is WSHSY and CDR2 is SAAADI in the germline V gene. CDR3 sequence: CASRTRGGRIGELFF. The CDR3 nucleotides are TGCGCCAGCAGAACACGGGGGGGCAGGATCGGGGAGCTGTTTTTT.

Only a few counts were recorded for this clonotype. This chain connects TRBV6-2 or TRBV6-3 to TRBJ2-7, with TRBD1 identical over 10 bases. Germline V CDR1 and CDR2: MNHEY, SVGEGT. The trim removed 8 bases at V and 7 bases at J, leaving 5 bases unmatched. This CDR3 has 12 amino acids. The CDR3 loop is CASRDRGREQYV. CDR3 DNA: TGTGCCAGCCGGGACAGGGGTCGTGAGCAGTACGTC.

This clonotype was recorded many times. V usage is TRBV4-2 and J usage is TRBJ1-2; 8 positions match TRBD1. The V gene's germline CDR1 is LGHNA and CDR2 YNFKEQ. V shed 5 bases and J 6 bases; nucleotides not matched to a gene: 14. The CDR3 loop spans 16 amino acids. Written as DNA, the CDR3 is TGTGCCAGCAGCAAGGACAGGGTCCCCGGTGGCGATGGCTACACCTTC. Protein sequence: CASSKDRVPGGDGYTF.

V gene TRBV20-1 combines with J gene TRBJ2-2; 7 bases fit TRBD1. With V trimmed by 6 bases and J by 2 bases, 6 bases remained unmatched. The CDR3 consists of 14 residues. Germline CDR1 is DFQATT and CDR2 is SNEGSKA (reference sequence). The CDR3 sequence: CSASTGINTGELFF. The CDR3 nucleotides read TGCAGTGCCTCGACAGGGATCAACACCGGGGAGCTGTTTTTT.

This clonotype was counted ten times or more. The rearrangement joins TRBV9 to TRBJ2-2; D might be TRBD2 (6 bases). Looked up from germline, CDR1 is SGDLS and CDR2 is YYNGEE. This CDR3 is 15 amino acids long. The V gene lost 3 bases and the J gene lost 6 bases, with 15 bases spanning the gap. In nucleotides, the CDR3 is TGTGCCAGCAGCGGCACTAGCCCGGGGTCCGGGGAGCTGTTTTTT. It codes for CASSGTSPGSGELFF.

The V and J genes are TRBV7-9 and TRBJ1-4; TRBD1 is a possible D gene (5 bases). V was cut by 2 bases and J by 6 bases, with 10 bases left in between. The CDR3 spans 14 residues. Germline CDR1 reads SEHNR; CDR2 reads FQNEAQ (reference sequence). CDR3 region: CASSLSQGDEKLFF. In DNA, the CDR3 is TGTGCCAGCAGCTTAAGTCAGGGCGATGAAAAACTGTTTTTT.

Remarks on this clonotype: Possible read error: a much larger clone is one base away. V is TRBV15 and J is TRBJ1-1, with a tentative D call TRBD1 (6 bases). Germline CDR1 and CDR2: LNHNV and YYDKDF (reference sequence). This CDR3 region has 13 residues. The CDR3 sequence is CVTSRGLDTEAFF. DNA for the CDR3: TGTGTCACCAGCAGGGGCTTGGACACTGAAGCTTTCTTT.

The chain's CDR3 is CASSLAVGEETQYF. The CDR3 nucleotides read TGTGCCAGCAGCTTGGCCGTAGGGGAGGAGACCCAGTACTTC. The gene calls are TRBV5-5 and TRBJ2-5; D might be TRBD1 or TRBD2, each matching 5 bases. The CDR3 is 14 amino acids. Germline CDR1 SGHKS, CDR2 YYEKEE (reference sequence). V lost 0 bases, J lost 5 bases, and 11 bases lay in between.

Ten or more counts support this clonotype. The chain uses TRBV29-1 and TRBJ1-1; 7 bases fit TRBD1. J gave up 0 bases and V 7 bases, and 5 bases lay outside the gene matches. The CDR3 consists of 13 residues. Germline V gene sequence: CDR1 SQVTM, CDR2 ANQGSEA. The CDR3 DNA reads TGCAGCGGCAACAGGGGCCTGAACACTGAAGCTTTCTTT. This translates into CSGNRGLNTEAFF.

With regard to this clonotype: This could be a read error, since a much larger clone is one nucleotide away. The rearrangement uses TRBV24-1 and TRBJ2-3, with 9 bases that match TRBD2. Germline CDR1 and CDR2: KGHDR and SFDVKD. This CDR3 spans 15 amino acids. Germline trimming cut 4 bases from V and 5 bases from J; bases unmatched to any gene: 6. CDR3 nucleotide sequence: TGTGCCACCAGTGACCGACTAGCGGCCATAGATACGCAGTATTTT. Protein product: CATSDRLAAIDTQYF.

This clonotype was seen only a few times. In DNA, the CDR3 is TGCGCCAGCAGCTTGACAGGACTTAGCAATCAGCCCCAGCATTTT. This encodes CASSLTGLSNQPQHF. The rearrangement uses TRBV5-1 and TRBJ1-5, with D maybe TRBD1 (5 bases). V was trimmed by 1 base and J by 0 bases, leaving 8 bases between them. CDR3 length: 15 amino acids. CDR1 SGHRS and CDR2 YFSETQ come from the germline V gene.

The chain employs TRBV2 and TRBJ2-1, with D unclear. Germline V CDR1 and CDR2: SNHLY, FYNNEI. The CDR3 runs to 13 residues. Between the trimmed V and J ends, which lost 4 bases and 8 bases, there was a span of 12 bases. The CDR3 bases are TGTGCCAGCAGTGCAGAAGCCAGCGATGAGCAGTTCTTC. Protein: CASSAEASDEQFF.

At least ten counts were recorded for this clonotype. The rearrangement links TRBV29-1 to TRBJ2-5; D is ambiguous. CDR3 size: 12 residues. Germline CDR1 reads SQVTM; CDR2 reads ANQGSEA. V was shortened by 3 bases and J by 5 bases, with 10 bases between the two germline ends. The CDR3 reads CSVEDDPETQYF. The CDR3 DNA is TGCAGCGTTGAGGATGATCCGGAGACCCAGTACTTC. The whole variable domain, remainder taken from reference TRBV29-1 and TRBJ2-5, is SAVISQKPSRDICQRGTSLTIQCQVDSQVTMMFWYRQQPGQSLTLIATANQGSEATYESGFVIDKFPISRPNLTFSTLTVSNMSPEDSSIYLCSVEDDPETQYFGPGTRLLVL.

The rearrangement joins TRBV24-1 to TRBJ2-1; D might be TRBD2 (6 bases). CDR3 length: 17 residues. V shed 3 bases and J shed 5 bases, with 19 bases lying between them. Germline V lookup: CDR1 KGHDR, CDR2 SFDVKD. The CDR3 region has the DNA TGTGCCACCAGTGATCCTGGGGGGAAGGCCCTAGACAATGAGCAGTTCTTC. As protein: CATSDPGGKALDNEQFF.

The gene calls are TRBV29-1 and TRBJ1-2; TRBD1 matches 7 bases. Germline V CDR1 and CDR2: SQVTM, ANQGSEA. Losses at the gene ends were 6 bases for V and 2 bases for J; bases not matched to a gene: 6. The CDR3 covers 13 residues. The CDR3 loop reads CSVVDRDNYGYTF. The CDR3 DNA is TGCAGCGTGGTAGACAGGGACAACTATGGCTACACCTTC.

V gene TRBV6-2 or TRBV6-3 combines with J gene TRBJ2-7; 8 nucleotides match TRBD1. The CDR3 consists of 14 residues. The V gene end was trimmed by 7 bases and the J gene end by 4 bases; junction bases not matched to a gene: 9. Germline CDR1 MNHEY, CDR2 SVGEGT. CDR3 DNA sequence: TGTGCCAGCACCCCCGACAGGGGAGGATACGAGCAGTACTTC. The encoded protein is CASTPDRGGYEQYF.

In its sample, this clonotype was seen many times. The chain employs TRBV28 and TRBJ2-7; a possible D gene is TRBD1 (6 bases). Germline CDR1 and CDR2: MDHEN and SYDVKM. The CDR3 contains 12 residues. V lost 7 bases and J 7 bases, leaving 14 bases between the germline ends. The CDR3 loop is CASNKDRTEQYV. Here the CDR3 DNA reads TGTGCCAGCAACAAGGACAGAACTGAGCAGTACGTC.

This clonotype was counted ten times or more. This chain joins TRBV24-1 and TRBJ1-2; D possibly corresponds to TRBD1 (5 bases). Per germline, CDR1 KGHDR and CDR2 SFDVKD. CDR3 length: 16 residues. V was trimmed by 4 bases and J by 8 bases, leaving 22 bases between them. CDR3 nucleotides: TGTGCCACCAGTGACGGGGCCGCCTACGAATCTGGAGGCTACACCTTC. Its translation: CATSDGAAYESGGYTF.

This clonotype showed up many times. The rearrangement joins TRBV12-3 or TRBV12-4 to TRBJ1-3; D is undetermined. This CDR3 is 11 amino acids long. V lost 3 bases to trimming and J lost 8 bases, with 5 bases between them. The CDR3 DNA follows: TGTGCCAGCAGTTTTTGGGACACCATATATTTT. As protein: CASSFWDTIYF.

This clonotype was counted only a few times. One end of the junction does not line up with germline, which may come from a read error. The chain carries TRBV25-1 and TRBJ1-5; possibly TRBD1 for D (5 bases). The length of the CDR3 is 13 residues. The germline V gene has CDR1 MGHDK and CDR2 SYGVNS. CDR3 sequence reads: CASTGGLGQPQHF. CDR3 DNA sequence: TGTGCAAGCACGGGGGGATTAGGTCAGCCCCAGCATTTT.

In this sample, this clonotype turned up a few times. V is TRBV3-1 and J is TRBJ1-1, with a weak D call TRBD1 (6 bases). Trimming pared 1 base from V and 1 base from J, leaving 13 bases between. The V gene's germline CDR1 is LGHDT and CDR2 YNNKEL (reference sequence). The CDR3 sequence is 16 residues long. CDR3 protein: CASSQVQGSRNTEAFF. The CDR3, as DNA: TGTGCCAGCAGCCAAGTTCAGGGGTCGAGGAACACTGAAGCTTTCTTT.

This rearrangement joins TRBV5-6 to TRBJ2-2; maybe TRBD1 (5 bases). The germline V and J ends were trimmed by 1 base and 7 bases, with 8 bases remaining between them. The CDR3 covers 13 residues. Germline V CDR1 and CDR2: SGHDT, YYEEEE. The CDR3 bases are TGTGCCAGCAGCTTGCAGGGTGGCGGGGAGCTGTTTTTT. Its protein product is CASSLQGGGELFF.

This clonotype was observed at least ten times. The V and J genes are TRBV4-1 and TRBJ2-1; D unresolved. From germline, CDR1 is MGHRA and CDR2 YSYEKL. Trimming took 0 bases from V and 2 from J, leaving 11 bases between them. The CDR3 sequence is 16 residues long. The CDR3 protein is CASSQDGPLTYNEQFF. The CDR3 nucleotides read TGCGCCAGCAGCCAAGACGGCCCACTAACCTACAATGAGCAGTTCTTC.